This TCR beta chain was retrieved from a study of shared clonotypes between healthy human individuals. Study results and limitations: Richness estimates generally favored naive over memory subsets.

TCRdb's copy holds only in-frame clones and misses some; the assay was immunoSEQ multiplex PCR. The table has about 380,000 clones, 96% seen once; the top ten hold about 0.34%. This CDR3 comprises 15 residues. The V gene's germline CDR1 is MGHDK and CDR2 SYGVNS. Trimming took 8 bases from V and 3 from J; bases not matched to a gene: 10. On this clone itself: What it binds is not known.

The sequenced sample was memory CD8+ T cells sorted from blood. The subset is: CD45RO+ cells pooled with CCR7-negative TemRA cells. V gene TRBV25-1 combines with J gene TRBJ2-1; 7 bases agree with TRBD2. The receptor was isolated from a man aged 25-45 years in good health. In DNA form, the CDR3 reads TGTGCCAGCCGAAGGGTTGCGGGAGACTACAATGAGCAGTTCTTC. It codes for CASRRVAGDYNEQFF.